One sample yielded the 25 T cell receptor beta chains listed below, sequenced in a study of cytomegalovirus exposure and HLA in healthy donors (dated by TCRdb to about 2017). The library relied on the immunoSEQ multiplex PCR assay. For the multiplex PCR, a mixture combining 60 forward primers for TCR Vbeta segments and 13 reverse primers for TCR Jbeta segments was used. Drawn from immuneACCESS, this table holds only the in-frame rearrangements with V and J called that TCRdb kept. Clones are partly lost; checked studies trace under half to an unresolved V gene and leave the rest unexplained. This sample comprises some 210,000 clones, about 78% of them detected only once. Clones ranked in the top ten supply around 4% of the sample. Sequenced input: PBMCs. The origin of the receptors is a male donor in good health and CMV-seronegative.

V is TRBV7-9 and J is TRBJ2-7; 7 nucleotides align to TRBD1. The length of the CDR3 is 15 residues. V trimming: 5 bases; J trimming: 2 bases; junction bases outside the gene matches: 9. Germline V gene lookup returns CDR1 SEHNR and CDR2 FQNEAQ (reference sequence). CDR3 bases: TGTGCCAGCAGCCCCCACAGGGGACCGACCTACGAGCAGTACTTC. Translating it yields CASSPHRGPTYEQYF.

The chain employs TRBV5-1 and TRBJ1-4; D might be TRBD1 (5 bases). V gave up 0 bases and J gave up 0 bases, with 15 bases separating them. The germline V gene encodes CDR1 SGHRS and CDR2 YFSETQ. This CDR3 is 18 amino acids long. CDR3 loop: CASSLGLDRTSTNEKLFF. The DNA of the CDR3 is TGCGCCAGCAGCTTGGGCTTAGACAGAACGTCAACTAATGAAAAACTGTTTTTT. The full variable domain, in which reference TRBV5-1 and TRBJ1-4 provide the parts outside the CDR3, is KAGVTQTPRYLIKTRGQQVTLSCSPISGHRSVSWYQQTPGQGLQFLFEYFSETQRNKGNFPGRFSGRQFSNSRSEMNVSTLELGDSALYLCASSLGLDRTSTNEKLFFGSGTQLSVL.

The rearrangement uses TRBV30 and TRBJ1-2; D is unresolved. Trimming pared 7 bases from V and 8 bases from J, leaving 14 bases between. The CDR3 is 11 residues long. Germline V lookup: CDR1 GTSNPN, CDR2 SVGIG (reference sequence). CDR3 sequence: CALQTPGGYTF. In DNA, the CDR3 is TGTGCCTTGCAAACTCCGGGGGGCTACACCTTC.

This chain uses TRBV5-1 with TRBJ2-7, with 8 bases lining up with TRBD2. This CDR3 is built from 14 residues. With 5 bases clipped from V and 4 bases from J, the junction kept 8 bases outside the gene matches. Germline CDR1 SGHRS, CDR2 YFSETQ. CDR3 loop: CASRLQTSGYEQYF. Here the CDR3 DNA reads TGCGCCAGCAGGCTCCAAACTAGCGGATACGAGCAGTACTTC.

This clone was found a few times. The chain couples TRBV5-4 to TRBJ2-7; the match to TRBD1 covers 12 bases. This CDR3 has 15 residues. Germline V gene sequence: CDR1 SGHNT, CDR2 YYREEE (reference sequence). V shed 3 bases, J shed 7 bases, and the junction held 8 bases outside the gene matches. CDR3 in amino acids: CASSSPGQGAKEQYF. The CDR3 region has the DNA TGTGCCAGCAGCTCCCCGGGACAGGGGGCAAAAGAGCAGTACTTC.

CDR3 amino acids: CASVAGYTRQYF. For the CDR3, the DNA is TGTGCCAGCGTAGCGGGTTATACGAGGCAGTACTTC. This chain links TRBV28 with TRBJ2-7; TRBD2 matches at 7 bases. The germline V gene has CDR1 MDHEN and CDR2 SYDVKM. V was pared by 8 bases and J by 9 bases, with 10 bases of the junction left unmatched. The CDR3 covers 12 residues.

The gene calls are TRBV19 and TRBJ1-1, with TRBD1 matching 9 bases. Germline CDR1 is LNHDA and CDR2 is SQIVND (reference sequence). Trimming removed 5 bases from V and 4 bases from J; junction bases left unmatched: 11. There are 16 residues in the CDR3. The CDR3 reads CASSRDRAGLGTEAFF. The CDR3, as DNA: TGTGCCAGTAGTCGGGACAGGGCGGGATTGGGCACTGAAGCTTTCTTT.

The chain has TRBV5-1 and TRBJ1-5, with D maybe TRBD1 (6 bases). V was clipped by 0 bases and J by 5 bases, with 12 bases between them. CDR3 length: 15 amino acids. The V gene's germline CDR1 is SGHRS and CDR2 YFSETQ. CDR3 DNA: TGCGCCAGCAGCTTGGGGGGACACAACTATCAGCCCCAGCATTTT. It encodes CASSLGGHNYQPQHF. The entire variable domain, with the rest obtained from reference TRBV5-1 and TRBJ1-5, is as follows: KAGVTQTPRYLIKTRGQQVTLSCSPISGHRSVSWYQQTPGQGLQFLFEYFSETQRNKGNFPGRFSGRQFSNSRSEMNVSTLELGDSALYLCASSLGGHNYQPQHFGDGTRLSIL.

The CDR3 DNA reads TGTGCCAGTACCACCGATCCGAGGCAGGGGGAAGGGACTGAAGCTTTCTTT. Protein product: CASTTDPRQGEGTEAFF. The chain recombines TRBV19 with TRBJ1-1; 7 bases fit TRBD1. V shed 7 bases, J shed 5 bases, and the junction held 19 bases outside the gene matches. This CDR3 has 17 amino acids. CDR1 is LNHDA, CDR2 SQIVND, per germline (reference sequence).

The chain recombines TRBV7-9 with TRBJ2-3, with 8 bases that match TRBD2. CDR1 SEHNR and CDR2 FQNEAQ come from the germline V gene (reference sequence). V gave up 5 bases and J gave up 1 base; unmatched junction bases: 5. This CDR3 has 15 amino acids. The CDR3 DNA reads TGTGCCAGCAGCCAGGGACTAGGACGCACAGATACGCAGTATTTT. Translated: CASSQGLGRTDTQYF. Together with reference TRBV7-9 and TRBJ2-3, the CDR3 gives the full variable domain: DTGVSQNPRHKITKRGQNVTFRCDPISEHNRLYWYRQTLGQGPEFLTYFQNEAQLEKSRLLSDRFSAERPKGSFSTLEIQRTEQGDSAMYLCASSQGLGRTDTQYFGPGTRLTVL.

The rearrangement joins TRBV5-1 to TRBJ1-1, with 7 nucleotides matching TRBD1. J was trimmed by 4 bases and V by 3 bases; bases with no gene match: 9. This CDR3 comprises 15 residues. CDR1 SGHRS and CDR2 YFSETQ come from the germline V gene. The CDR3 reads CASSYYRGGGTEAFF. The CDR3 nucleotides are TGCGCCAGCAGCTATTACAGGGGTGGAGGCACTGAAGCTTTCTTT. Combining the CDR3 with reference TRBV5-1 and TRBJ1-1 gives the whole variable domain KAGVTQTPRYLIKTRGQQVTLSCSPISGHRSVSWYQQTPGQGLQFLFEYFSETQRNKGNFPGRFSGRQFSNSRSEMNVSTLELGDSALYLCASSYYRGGGTEAFFGQGTRLTVV.

The chain recombines TRBV29-1 with TRBJ2-7, with a weak D call TRBD2 (5 bases). V lost 6 bases to trimming and J lost 2 bases, with 11 bases between them. The CDR3 runs to 12 residues. Germline V gene sequence: CDR1 SQVTM, CDR2 ANQGSEA. This chain's CDR3 is CSVRRATYEQYF. For the CDR3, the DNA is TGCAGCGTAAGGCGGGCCACCTACGAGCAGTACTTC.

The sample holds a few counts of this clone. The chain employs TRBV27 and TRBJ1-1; no reliable D call. The V and J ends lost 10 bases and 3 bases respectively, with 15 bases between them. This CDR3 has 13 amino acids. Germline CDR1 is MNHEY and CDR2 is SMNVEV (reference sequence). The CDR3 protein is CATWAGYYTEAFF. CDR3 in DNA: TGTGCCACTTGGGCAGGCTATTACACTGAAGCTTTCTTT.

In this sample, this clone turned up once. V usage is TRBV4-1 and J usage is TRBJ2-1, with TRBD2 identical over 9 bases. The CDR3 has 18 amino acids. The J segment lost 10 bases and the V segment lost 2 bases, leaving 18 bases of the junction unmatched. Germline assignment: CDR1 MGHRA and CDR2 YSYEKL. The CDR3 DNA sequence: TGCGCCAGCAGCCAAAGGGTAATAGCGGGAGAAGGTGTTTGGGAGCAGTTCTTC. Amino acid sequence: CASSQRVIAGEGVWEQFF.

A note on this clone: The junction does not match germline at one end; this may be a read error. The chain recombines TRBV18 with TRBJ2-1, with unresolved D. Germline V gene sequence: CDR1 KGHSH, CDR2 LQKENI. This CDR3 comprises 13 residues. CDR3: CASTPSTSGEQFF. DNA for the CDR3: TGTGCCAGCACACCGTCTACCTCGGGTGAGCAGTTCTTC.

The chain carries TRBV10-3 and TRBJ2-1; 10 nucleotides line up with TRBD1. The germline gives CDR1 ENHRY, CDR2 SYGVKD. The CDR3 is made up of 14 amino acids. The junction had 5 bases not matched to a gene; V was cut back by 2 bases and J by 10 bases. The CDR3 is CAISERTGGTEQFF. For the CDR3, the DNA is TGTGCCATCAGTGAGAGGACAGGGGGAACCGAGCAGTTCTTC.

The chain uses TRBV7-9 and TRBJ1-2; D possibly corresponds to TRBD1 (6 bases). V dropped 4 bases and J dropped 4 bases, with 13 bases sitting between them. The CDR3 loop spans 14 amino acids. The V gene's germline CDR1 is SEHNR and CDR2 FQNEAQ (reference sequence). This chain's CDR3 is CASSSTDSLYGYTF. For the CDR3, the DNA is TGTGCCAGCAGCTCAACGGACAGTCTCTATGGCTACACCTTC.

The chain uses TRBV2 and TRBJ2-7; D is undetermined. V shed 6 bases and J shed 1 base, with 4 bases lying between them. CDR1 and CDR2 (germline): SNHLY, FYNNEI. The CDR3 is 11 amino acids. CDR3 amino acids: CASRQSYEQYF. The CDR3 DNA reads TGTGCCAGCAGACAATCCTACGAGCAGTACTTC.

This chain joins TRBV7-9 and TRBJ2-5; TRBD1 matches 9 bases. CDR3 length: 15 amino acids. V was clipped by 5 bases and J by 2 bases; unmatched bases: 6. Germline loops: CDR1 SEHNR, CDR2 FQNEAQ (reference sequence). The CDR3 nucleotides are TGTGCCAGCAGCGCCCGACAGGGGGGGCAAGAGACCCAGTACTTC. This encodes CASSARQGGQETQYF. The complete variable domain, with remaining parts taken from reference TRBV7-9 and TRBJ2-5, reads DTGVSQNPRHKITKRGQNVTFRCDPISEHNRLYWYRQTLGQGPEFLTYFQNEAQLEKSRLLSDRFSAERPKGSFSTLEIQRTEQGDSAMYLCASSARQGGQETQYFGPGTRLLVL.

As to this clone: This sample includes further DNA sequences coding for the same CDR3. The genes are TRBV7-3 and TRBJ1-4; 8 bases fit TRBD1. V shed 6 bases, J shed 8 bases, and the junction held 14 bases outside the gene matches. This CDR3 comprises 16 residues. Germline values: CDR1 SGHTA, CDR2 FQGTGA. Here the CDR3 DNA reads TGTGCCAGCAGTGAAGACCCAGGGGGCGGACGCGAAAAACTGTTTTTT. It specifies CASSEDPGGGREKLFF.

The chain links TRBV5-4 to TRBJ2-7, with a possible D match to TRBD1 (5 bases). Germline-derived CDR1 and CDR2 are SGHNT and YYREEE (reference sequence). Trimming left V 0 bases short and J 3 bases short, with 10 bases between. The CDR3 is 14 amino acids. In nucleotides, the CDR3 is TGTGCCAGCAGCTTGGGGCAGGGTGGCTACGAGCAGTACTTC. Its protein product is CASSLGQGGYEQYF.

The chain joins TRBV7-2 to TRBJ2-2, with 15 bases fitting TRBD2. Germline loops: CDR1 SGHTA, CDR2 FQGNSA. This CDR3 spans 16 amino acids. Trimming took 4 bases from V and 6 from J; bases not matched to a gene: 3. In nucleotides, the CDR3 is TGTGCCAGCAGCTGGGGACTAGCGGGAGGTCCCGGGGAGCTGTTTTTT. Translating gives CASSWGLAGGPGELFF.

This sequence joins TRBV28 and TRBJ2-3, with TRBD2 as a possible D gene (6 bases). Germline CDR1 reads MDHEN; CDR2 reads SYDVKM. This CDR3 is 13 amino acids long. V was trimmed by 5 bases and J by 7 bases, leaving 13 bases between them. The CDR3, as DNA: TGTGCCAGCAGTGAAACGGGAGCTAATACGCAGTATTTT. This sequence encodes CASSETGANTQYF.

The chain links TRBV28 to TRBJ2-7, with D tentatively TRBD2 (6 bases). The V and J ends lost 5 bases and 4 bases respectively, with 18 bases between them. Germline V CDR1 and CDR2: MDHEN, SYDVKM. This CDR3 has 15 residues. Written as DNA, the CDR3 is TGTGCCAGCAGTCTTCGCGGGACGGTCGAGTACGAGCAGTACTTC. It translates to CASSLRGTVEYEQYF.

This chain uses TRBV18 with TRBJ1-1; no definite D call. Germline lookup yields CDR1 KGHSH and CDR2 LQKENI. The CDR3 consists of 14 residues. V was cut by 2 bases and J by 4 bases, with 11 bases left in between. The CDR3 loop reads CASSPYEGSTEAFF. Written as DNA, the CDR3 is TGTGCCAGCTCACCATATGAGGGAAGCACTGAAGCTTTCTTT.